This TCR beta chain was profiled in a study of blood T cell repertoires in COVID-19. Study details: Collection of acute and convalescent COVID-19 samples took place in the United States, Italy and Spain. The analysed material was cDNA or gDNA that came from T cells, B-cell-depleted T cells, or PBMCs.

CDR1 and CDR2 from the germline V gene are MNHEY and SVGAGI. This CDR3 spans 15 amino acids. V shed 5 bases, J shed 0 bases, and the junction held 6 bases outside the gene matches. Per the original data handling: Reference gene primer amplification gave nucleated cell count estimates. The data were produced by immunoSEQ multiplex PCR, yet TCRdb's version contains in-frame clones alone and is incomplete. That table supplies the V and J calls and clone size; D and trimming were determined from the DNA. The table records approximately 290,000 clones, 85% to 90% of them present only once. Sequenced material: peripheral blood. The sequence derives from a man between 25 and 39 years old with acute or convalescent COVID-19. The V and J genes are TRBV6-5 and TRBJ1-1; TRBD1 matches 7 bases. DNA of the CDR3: TGTGCCAGCAGTATACAGGGGATCTTGAACACTGAAGCTTTCTTT. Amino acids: CASSIQGILNTEAFF.